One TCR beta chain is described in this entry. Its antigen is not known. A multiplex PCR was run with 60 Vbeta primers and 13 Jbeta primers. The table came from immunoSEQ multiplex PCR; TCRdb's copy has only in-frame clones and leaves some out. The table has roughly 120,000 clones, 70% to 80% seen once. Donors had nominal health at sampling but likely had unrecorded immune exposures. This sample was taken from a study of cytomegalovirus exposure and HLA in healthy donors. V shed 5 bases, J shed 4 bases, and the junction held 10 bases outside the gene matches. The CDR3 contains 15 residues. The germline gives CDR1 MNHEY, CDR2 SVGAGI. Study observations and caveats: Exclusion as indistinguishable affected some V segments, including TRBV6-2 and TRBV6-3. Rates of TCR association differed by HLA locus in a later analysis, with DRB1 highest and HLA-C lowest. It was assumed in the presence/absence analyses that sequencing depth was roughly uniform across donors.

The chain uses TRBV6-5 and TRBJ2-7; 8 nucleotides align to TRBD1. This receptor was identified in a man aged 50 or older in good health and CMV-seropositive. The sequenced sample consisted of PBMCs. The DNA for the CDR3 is TGTGCCAGCAGTCTCAGACAGGGGACCCTATACGAGCAGTACTTC. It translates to CASSLRQGTLYEQYF.